These 9 T cell receptor beta chains were all obtained from the same sample, sequenced in a study of blood T cell repertoires in COVID-19. Some clones are missing from TCRdb's copy, which holds only in-frame ones; the method was immunoSEQ multiplex PCR. This sample yields over 25,000 clones, of which roughly 80% are seen a single time; about 9.3% belongs to the top ten. Sequencing was carried out using peripheral blood. All receptors derive from an elderly man with active COVID-19.

This chain uses TRBV5-1 with TRBJ2-7, with D possibly matching TRBD1 (5 bases). The CDR3 sequence is 13 residues long. Trimming removed 1 base at V and 0 bases at J, with 5 bases between. CDR1 SGHRS and CDR2 YFSETQ come from the germline V gene. The DNA of the CDR3 is TGCGCCAGCAGCTTGCAGGGCTCCTACGAGCAGTACTTC. As protein: CASSLQGSYEQYF.

This clone came up a few times. The CDR3 region is CASSRGQGNKNSPLHF. The CDR3, as DNA: TGTGCCAGCAGCCGGGGACAGGGGAACAAAAATTCACCCCTCCACTTT. The chain links TRBV7-9 to TRBJ1-6; 10 nucleotides match TRBD1. Looked up from germline, CDR1 is SEHNR and CDR2 is FQNEAQ (reference sequence). With V trimmed by 5 bases and J by 7 bases, 8 bases remained unmatched. The CDR3 is 16 amino acids. The full variable domain, its missing parts supplied by reference TRBV7-9 and TRBJ1-6, is DTGVSQNPRHKITKRGQNVTFRCDPISEHNRLYWYRQTLGQGPEFLTYFQNEAQLEKSRLLSDRFSAERPKGSFSTLEIQRTEQGDSAMYLCASSRGQGNKNSPLHFGNGTRLTVT.

This chain links TRBV29-1 with TRBJ1-2, with 7 bases aligning to TRBD1. V trimming: 7 bases; J trimming: 4 bases; junction bases outside the gene matches: 6. The CDR3 runs to 12 residues. Germline V gene sequence: CDR1 SQVTM, CDR2 ANQGSEA. The CDR3 nucleotides read TGCAGCGCAGGGGGACAGCTCTATGGCTACACCTTC. It translates to CSAGGQLYGYTF.

This clone has a handful of counts. The V gene is TRBV5-1, the J gene TRBJ2-1, with D possibly matching TRBD1 (5 bases). Germline V gives CDR1 SGHRS, CDR2 YFSETQ. Deletions cut 4 bases from V and 9 bases from J, with 26 bases between. There are 17 residues in the CDR3. The DNA of the CDR3 is TGCGCCAGCAGCCCCAAGTCACCCTGGCAGGGATCTGGTGAGCAGTTCTTC. Protein product: CASSPKSPWQGSGEQFF.

The chain recombines TRBV6-2 or TRBV6-3 with TRBJ2-1; 9 nucleotides agree with TRBD2. Germline V CDR1 and CDR2: MNHEY, SVGEGT. This CDR3 comprises 19 residues. Trimming removed 3 bases from V and 4 bases from J; junction bases left unmatched: 16. The CDR3 sequence: CASSYGPGGGAGGYNEQFF. CDR3 sequence (DNA): TGTGCCAGCAGTTATGGGCCCGGCGGGGGGGCCGGAGGGTACAATGAGCAGTTCTTC.

This clone is a singleton in its sample. The genes are TRBV9 and TRBJ1-2; TRBD1 aligns across 8 bases. CDR3 length: 14 residues. The V gene end was trimmed by 1 base and the J gene end by 8 bases; junction bases not matched to a gene: 7. Looked up from germline, CDR1 is SGDLS and CDR2 is YYNGEE. In DNA, the CDR3 is TGTGCCAGCAGCGTATCTCAGGGGGCGTTGGGCTACACCTTC. It encodes CASSVSQGALGYTF.

The chain has TRBV29-1 and TRBJ2-5, with D possibly TRBD1 on 5 matching bases. Per germline, CDR1 SQVTM and CDR2 ANQGSEA. The CDR3 runs 13 residues. The V gene lost 2 bases and the J gene lost 6 bases, with 13 bases spanning the gap. CDR3 nucleotides: TGCAGCGTTGAATCTCAGGGTAGGCAGACCCAGTACTTC. This encodes CSVESQGRQTQYF.

V usage is TRBV5-5 and J usage is TRBJ2-5, with TRBD2 matching over 8 bases. This CDR3 has 15 amino acids. Germline CDR1 SGHKS, CDR2 YYEKEE (reference sequence). The junction had 8 bases not matched to a gene; V was cut back by 4 bases and J by 3 bases. Here the CDR3 reads CASSVTSGRKETQYF. The CDR3 bases are TGTGCCAGCAGCGTTACTAGCGGCCGTAAAGAGACCCAGTACTTC.

V is TRBV6-9 and J is TRBJ1-4, with a tentative D call TRBD1 (5 bases). From germline, CDR1 is MNHGY and CDR2 SVAAGI. This CDR3 contains 14 residues. V was trimmed by 11 bases and J by 6 bases, leaving 19 bases between them. The CDR3 nucleotides are TGTGCCGGCCCTTGGGGGGGATATGATGAAAAACTGTTTTTT. This encodes CAGPWGGYDEKLFF.